This T cell receptor (beta chain) was sequenced for a study of T cell responses to AZD1222 COVID-19 vaccine. The study, taken as a whole, reports: The study found Spike-specific TCR breadth and depth rose after two AZD1222 doses. Clonal diversity may have been underestimated in mostly white British donors. Repertoires were obtained solely post-peak T cell response. Unmutated variant regions reportedly attract nearly half of all spike-specific TCRs.

Sequenced by immunoSEQ multiplex PCR; TCRdb stores in-frame clones only, minus some. Here the sample spans roughly 140,000 clones, about 95% being singletons. J lost 6 bases, V lost 5 bases, and 2 bases had no gene match. Germline V lookup: CDR1 KGHSH, CDR2 LQKENI. This CDR3 spans 14 amino acids. Points on this clone: Its antigen is not known.

The sequenced sample was peripheral blood, obtained on day 0 of AZD1222 vaccination. The receptor comes from an adult in good health. This rearrangement joins TRBV18 to TRBJ1-6; the match to TRBD1 covers 9 bases. The CDR3 DNA reads as TGTGCCAGCTCAACGGACAGGGGTAATTCACCCCTCCACTTT. Translating it yields CASSTDRGNSPLHF.